Included here is one T cell receptor (beta chain) sequence, with context. The sample holds a few counts of this clone. Its antigen remains unidentified. Within one base of it there is no much larger clone, and no base qualities were kept. The cohort comprised fewer than 700 healthy bone marrow donors. Cohort members were all nominally healthy when sampled, although unrecorded immune exposures were likely present. The donor was CMV seropositive and belonged to the group of 250 to 300 seropositive cohort members. A peripheral blood sample was collected from each donor, and TCR beta sequencing was performed on peripheral blood mononuclear cells. The Qiagen DNeasy Blood Extraction Kit was used to extract genomic DNA from the blood cell samples. These data originate in a study of cytomegalovirus exposure and HLA in healthy donors listed by TCRdb under 2017. At the level of the whole study: An earlier analysis of roughly 570 of the donors reported approximately 300 Gb of sequence data and 117 million unique TCR beta sequences obtained from about 170 million T cells. Approximately 300 gigabases of sequencing data and around 80 million unique TCR sequences made up an early release that covered under 750 HLA-typed donors. Among the roughly 370 genotyped donors, around 79% belonged to the genetic ancestry cluster associated with self-reported Caucasian donors. The study aimed to test whether signatures of past pathogen exposure could be identified by cataloging public T cell receptors. Using immunosequencing, the study profiled T cell repertoires from around 670 subjects and related those repertoires to cytomegalovirus serostatus. Besides the first cohort of 500 to 700 subjects, a separate validation cohort made up of 120 different subjects was used. To predict cytomegalovirus infection status, the study brought together high-throughput TCR immunosequencing, statistical association of individual TCRs with disease status, and machine learning. A later analysis re-examined previously published TCR beta repertoires from 500 to 700 donors and added high-resolution HLA genotyping to investigate patterns of TCR occurrence. The later analysis used no new phenotypic data to find candidate immune exposures, relying instead on TCR beta sequences and their occurrence across donors. An earlier analysis of 450 to 750 of the donors used high-throughput TCR beta sequencing to judge whether each TCR beta V gene segment behaved as functional or pseudogenic. Alongside the repertoire data, information on donor age, sex, ethnicity and CMV serostatus was compiled. In a later genetic analysis, genome-wide SNP genotypes for about three fifths of the 666 donors were used, and that subset was treated as a discovery cohort. All discovery cohort repertoires had been generated using a single sequencing platform. Class I and class II HLA loci were covered by the typing at four-digit resolution. The number of typed donors differed by locus: 629-630 for A, B, C, DRB1 and DQB1; some 500 for DQA1; 606 for DPA1; and 400 to 480 for DPB1. A handful of DR-DQ haplotypes were handled as single units for association and clustering because linkage in the cohort was strong. Among roughly 400 genotyped donors of the cohort, an average of around 220,000 unique TCR beta nucleotide sequences was sequenced per donor, of which about 20% were non-productive. General findings and caveats noted by the study authors: Sequencing depth was assumed to be roughly uniform across donors in the presence/absence analyses, though that assumption may not hold. Correlated functional status among segregating V segments might be attributable to linkage disequilibrium, but an unknown experimental factor could not be ruled out. A further reported finding was that TCR beta sequences accurately predicted the HLA-A and HLA-B alleles for most subjects in the first cohort. The study listed 150 to 200 TCR beta chains as associated with cytomegalovirus. A later analysis associated about 17,000 TCR beta sequences with specific HLA alleles at a false discovery rate of 0.05. Some IMGT-functional V segments, including TRBV6-2 and TRBV6-3, could not be told apart with the 87-base-pair reads, so those segments were excluded. Assigning TCR associations to individual alleles was difficult when HLA alleles, especially DR and DQ, strongly co-occurred. Most CMV-associated TCR beta chains appeared to be HLA-restricted in a later analysis, and the HLA associations seemed to be driven largely by CMV exposure. A later analysis found that TCR association rates varied across HLA loci, with DRB1 alleles showing the most associated TCRs and HLA-C alleles the fewest. Most TCR sequences were observed very rarely across donors, whereas some public TCRs were present in many individuals. In an earlier analysis of 587 of the donors, most TCR beta V segments appeared in productive rearrangements about 87% or about 30% of the time, broadly matching IMGT annotations. The authors suggested that the approach could potentially be generalized to other disease states and immunological phenotypes. The sequencing pipeline was judged likely to have produced a cluster of highly shared sequence variants as a technical artifact. In a later genetic analysis, a missense DCLRE1C variant was associated with V-gene and J-gene trimming of TCR beta chains, and the association was replicated in an independent cohort. A later analysis reported that several top co-occurrence clusters appeared linked to parvovirus B19, influenza, CMV and Epstein-Barr virus. This cohort had only TCR beta chains sequenced, and the lack of alpha or paired-chain data limited which features could be detected. The classifier was reported to diagnose cytomegalovirus status with high specificity and sensitivity in both the original cohort and the validation cohort. In a later analysis, HLA-associated TCR beta chains were found to be more clonally expanded and to have lower generation probabilities than equally common non-associated chains. Because HLA typing was unavailable for some donors at each locus, only the typed subset was used in association tests. Immune exposure information for the cohort was limited to CMV serostatus. The earlier analysis of approximately 540 of the donors excluded about 16 rarely observed V segments, including chromosome 9 orphons, because counts were too low. Compared with the approximately 600-donor mean, donors in an Asian-associated ancestry cluster had fewer N-insertions in productive TCRs, according to a later genetic analysis. Three of the identified cytomegalovirus-associated TCR beta chains were confirmed in vitro to be specific for cytomegalovirus antigens.

V is clipped by 7 bases and J by 0 bases, and the sequence between their germline boundaries is 15 bases long. CDR1 GTSNPN and CDR2 SVGIG were looked up in the germline V gene (reference sequence). The CDR3 has 14 amino acids, counting the end cysteine and phenylalanine. Only the CDR3 portion is preserved as DNA: 42 bases, with reading frame beginning at the first base. Receptor amplification or capture employed the immunoSEQ multiplex PCR assay. The multiplex PCR relied on a mix of 60 forward primers for TCR Vbeta segments and 13 reverse primers for TCR Jbeta segments. A multiplex PCR assay on genomic DNA amplified the CDR3 region of rearranged TCR beta genes. Amplified TCR beta libraries were sequenced as 87-base-pair reads on the Illumina HiSeq System. Processing in the source paper ran as follows. Across the 600 to 700 repertoires, a later analysis counted tens of millions of unique TCR beta chains, approximately 12 million of which were shared by at least two donors. To remove PCR and sequencing errors, raw reads were error-corrected and collapsed into unique sequences using a nearest-neighbor algorithm that merged closely related sequences. CDR3 sequences were aligned to IMGT reference sequences to assign V, D and J gene segments. Each retained sequence needed at least a six-nucleotide match to both a V gene segment and a J gene segment. Rearrangements were classified as productive when the CDR3 lacked stop codons and remained in frame with V and J, and all other rearrangements were classified as non-productive. Following IMGT convention, CDR3 was defined as the stretch from the second conserved V-encoded cysteine to the conserved J-encoded phenylalanine. The earlier analysis of 587 of the donors excluded any sequence lacking an unambiguous match to a single V gene segment. In an earlier analysis of several hundred of the donors, V segments were called functional above 56.7% productive rearrangements and were called segregating when the between-donor standard deviation exceeded 5%. A statistical classification framework was built for diagnosing cytomegalovirus status from the catalog of TCR beta chain sequences. A later analysis assigned V and J genes by comparing TCR nucleotide sequences with IMGT/GENE-DB human TR gene sequences. In a later analysis, CDR3 sequences and most-parsimonious VDJ recombination scenarios were assigned using the TCRdist pipeline. In a later analysis, each TCR beta chain was defined by its CDR3 amino acid sequence together with its V-gene family, and reads without a unique V-gene family were excluded. As a way to deal with suspected cross-contamination and a sequencing artifact, a later analysis dropped more than 500 nucleotide sequences that were highly shared and had low generation probability. For each public chain, a later analysis derived a clonal expansion index from normalized ranks of inferred template counts within each repertoire. In a later analysis, generation probabilities were computed using a VDJ recombination model fitted to out-of-frame rearrangements, and the results were checked against IGoR. A later analysis scored TCR-TCR, TCR-HLA and TCR-CMV co-occurrence with hypergeometric tests, applying a repertoire-size bias correction to TCR pairs. False discovery rates were estimated in a later analysis by permuting HLA or CMV assignments 20 times. A later analysis grouped co-occurring TCRs with DBSCAN, adding TCRdist sequence similarity when clustering within HLA-allele-positive subsets. Repertoires with fewer than 30,000 or more than 120,000 public chains were left out of co-occurrence clustering, as were four to six repertoires with anomalous nucleotide sharing. This is the immuneACCESS table as TCRdb keeps it, with only in-frame sequences that have V and J called. A part of the clones is gone; compared with another copy, unresolved V genes explain less than half, and the rest is unexplained. That table gives V, J and clone size, and the DNA gave D and trimming. This sample gives 120,000 or so clones in total; 83% of them show up just once. The ten largest clones take up about 3.9% of the sample.

The chain couples TRBV30 to TRBJ1-2, with TRBD1 tentatively as D gene (5 bases match). The TCR was taken from a woman aged 40 to 50 in good health and CMV-seropositive. The material sequenced was PBMCs. DNA sequence: TGTGCCTCTGTGAGACGGACACCTAACTATGGCTACACCTTC. Translated, this gives CASVRRTPNYGYTF.